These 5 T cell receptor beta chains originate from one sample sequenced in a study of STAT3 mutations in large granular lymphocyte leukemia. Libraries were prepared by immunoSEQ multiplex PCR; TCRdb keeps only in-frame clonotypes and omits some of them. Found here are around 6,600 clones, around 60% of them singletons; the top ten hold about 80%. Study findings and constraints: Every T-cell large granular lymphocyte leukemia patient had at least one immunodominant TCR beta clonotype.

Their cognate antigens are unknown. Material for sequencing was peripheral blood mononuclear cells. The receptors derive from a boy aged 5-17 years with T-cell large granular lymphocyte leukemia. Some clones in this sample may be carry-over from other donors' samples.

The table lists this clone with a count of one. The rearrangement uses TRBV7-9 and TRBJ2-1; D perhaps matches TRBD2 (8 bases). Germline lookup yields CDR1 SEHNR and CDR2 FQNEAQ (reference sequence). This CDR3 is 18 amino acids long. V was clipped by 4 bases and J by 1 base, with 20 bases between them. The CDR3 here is CASSSWTGAGASYNEQFF. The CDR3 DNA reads TGTGCCAGCAGCTCATGGACAGGAGCGGGAGCATCCTACAATGAGCAGTTCTTC.

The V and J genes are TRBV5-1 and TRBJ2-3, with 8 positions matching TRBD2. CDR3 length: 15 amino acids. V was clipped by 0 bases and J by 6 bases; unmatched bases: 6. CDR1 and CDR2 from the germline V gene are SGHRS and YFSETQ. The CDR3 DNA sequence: TGCGCCAGCAGCTTGGCCGAGACTAGCGCCGATACGCAGTATTTT. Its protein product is CASSLAETSADTQYF.

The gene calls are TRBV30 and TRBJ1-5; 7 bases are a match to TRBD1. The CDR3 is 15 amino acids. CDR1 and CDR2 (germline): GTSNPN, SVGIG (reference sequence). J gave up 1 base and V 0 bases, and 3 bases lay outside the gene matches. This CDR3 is CAWSVRRGSNQPQHF. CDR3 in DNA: TGTGCCTGGAGTGTACGCAGGGGGAGCAATCAGCCCCAGCATTTT.

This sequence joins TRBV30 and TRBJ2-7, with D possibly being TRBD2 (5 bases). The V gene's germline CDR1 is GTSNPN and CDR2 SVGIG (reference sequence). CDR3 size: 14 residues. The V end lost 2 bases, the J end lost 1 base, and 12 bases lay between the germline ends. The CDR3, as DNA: TGTGCCTGGAGTCATCCCGGGATTTCCTACGAGCAGTACTTC. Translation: CAWSHPGISYEQYF.

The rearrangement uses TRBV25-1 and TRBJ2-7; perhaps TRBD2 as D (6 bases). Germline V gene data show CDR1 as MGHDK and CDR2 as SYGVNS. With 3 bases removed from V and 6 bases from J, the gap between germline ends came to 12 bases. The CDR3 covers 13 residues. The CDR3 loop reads CASSEEGLSEQYF. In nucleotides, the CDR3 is TGTGCCAGCAGTGAGGAGGGGCTATCCGAGCAGTACTTC.